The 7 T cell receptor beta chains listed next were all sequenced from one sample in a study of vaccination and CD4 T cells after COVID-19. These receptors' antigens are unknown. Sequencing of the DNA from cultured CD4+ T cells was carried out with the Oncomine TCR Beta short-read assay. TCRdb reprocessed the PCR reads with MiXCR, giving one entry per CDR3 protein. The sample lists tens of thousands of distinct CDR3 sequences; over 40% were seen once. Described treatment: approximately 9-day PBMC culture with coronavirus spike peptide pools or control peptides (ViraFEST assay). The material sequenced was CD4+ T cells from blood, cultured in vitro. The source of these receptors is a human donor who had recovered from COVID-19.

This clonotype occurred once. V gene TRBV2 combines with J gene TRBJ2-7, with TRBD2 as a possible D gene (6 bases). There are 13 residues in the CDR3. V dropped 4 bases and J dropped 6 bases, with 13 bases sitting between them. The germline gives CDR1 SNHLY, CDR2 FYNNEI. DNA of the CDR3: TGTGCCAGCAGTGCGTTCGAGGGAGGCGAGCAGTACTTC. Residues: CASSAFEGGEQYF.

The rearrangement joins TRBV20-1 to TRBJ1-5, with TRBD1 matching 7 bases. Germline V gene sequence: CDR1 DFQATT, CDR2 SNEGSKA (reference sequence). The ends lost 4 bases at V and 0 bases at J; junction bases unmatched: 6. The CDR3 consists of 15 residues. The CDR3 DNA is TGCAGTGCTACCCGGGACAGCTATAGCAATCAGCCCCAGCATTTT. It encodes CSATRDSYSNQPQHF.

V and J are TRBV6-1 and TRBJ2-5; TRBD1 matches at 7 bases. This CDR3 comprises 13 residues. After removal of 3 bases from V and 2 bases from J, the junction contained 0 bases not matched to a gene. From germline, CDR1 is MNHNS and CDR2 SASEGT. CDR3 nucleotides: TGTGCCAGCAGTGAGGACAGGCAAGAGACCCAGTACTTC. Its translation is CASSEDRQETQYF.

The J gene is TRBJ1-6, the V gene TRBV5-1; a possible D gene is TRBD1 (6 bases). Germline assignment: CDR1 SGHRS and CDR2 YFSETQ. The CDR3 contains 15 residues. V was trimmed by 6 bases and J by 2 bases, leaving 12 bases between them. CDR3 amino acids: CASKTDRTYNSPLHF. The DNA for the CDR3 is TGCGCCAGCAAGACCGACAGGACCTATAATTCACCCCTCCACTTT. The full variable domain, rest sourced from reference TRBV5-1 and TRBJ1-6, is KAGVTQTPRYLIKTRGQQVTLSCSPISGHRSVSWYQQTPGQGLQFLFEYFSETQRNKGNFPGRFSGRQFSNSRSEMNVSTLELGDSALYLCASKTDRTYNSPLHFGNGTRLTVT.

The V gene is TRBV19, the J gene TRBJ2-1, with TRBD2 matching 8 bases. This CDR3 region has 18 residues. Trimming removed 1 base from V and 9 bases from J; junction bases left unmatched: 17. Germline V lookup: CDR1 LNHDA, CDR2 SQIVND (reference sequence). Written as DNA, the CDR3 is TGTGCCAGTAGTATAGCGGGGGGGCTCCGGATAATTGGTGTTGAGCAGTTCTTC. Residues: CASSIAGGLRIIGVEQFF.

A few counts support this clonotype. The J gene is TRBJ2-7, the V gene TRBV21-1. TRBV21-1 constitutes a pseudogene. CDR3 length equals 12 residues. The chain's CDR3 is CASTELGYEQYF. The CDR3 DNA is TGTGCCAGCACCGAGCTGGGTTACGAGCAGTACTTC.

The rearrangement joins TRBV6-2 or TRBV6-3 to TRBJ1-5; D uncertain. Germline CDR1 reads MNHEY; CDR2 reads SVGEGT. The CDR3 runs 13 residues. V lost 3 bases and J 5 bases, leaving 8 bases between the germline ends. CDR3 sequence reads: CASSYFGDQPQHF. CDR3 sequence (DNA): TGTGCCAGCAGTTATTTTGGGGATCAGCCCCAGCATTTT.